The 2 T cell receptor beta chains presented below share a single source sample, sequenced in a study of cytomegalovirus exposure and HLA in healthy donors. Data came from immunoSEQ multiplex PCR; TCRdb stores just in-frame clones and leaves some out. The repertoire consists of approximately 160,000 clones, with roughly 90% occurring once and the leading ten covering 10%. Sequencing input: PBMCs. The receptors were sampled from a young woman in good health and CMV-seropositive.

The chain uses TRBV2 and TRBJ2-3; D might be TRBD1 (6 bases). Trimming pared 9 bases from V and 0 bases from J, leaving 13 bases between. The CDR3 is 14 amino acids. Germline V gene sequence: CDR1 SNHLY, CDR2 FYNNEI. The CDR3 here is CARSQGSSTDTQYF. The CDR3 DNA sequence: TGTGCCAGAAGTCAGGGGTCTAGCACAGATACGCAGTATTTT. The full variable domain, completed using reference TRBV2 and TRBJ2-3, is EPEVTQTPSHQVTQMGQEVILRCVPISNHLYFYWYRQILGQKVEFLVSFYNNEISEKSEIFDDQFSVERPDGSNFTLKIRSTKLEDSAMYFCARSQGSSTDTQYFGPGTRLTVL.

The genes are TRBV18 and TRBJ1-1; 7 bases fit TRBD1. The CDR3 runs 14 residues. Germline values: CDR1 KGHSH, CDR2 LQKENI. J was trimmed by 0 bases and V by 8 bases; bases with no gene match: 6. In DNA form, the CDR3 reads TGTGCCAGCACAAGGGACAGTCTGAACACTGAAGCTTTCTTT. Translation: CASTRDSLNTEAFF.